The clone carrying this T cell receptor (beta chain) was observed a few times. Antigen: not known. Primers: 60 Vbeta forward and 13 Jbeta reverse. Original processing notes: Later, 65 million to 90 million unique TCR beta chains were counted in an analysis, and around 11 million of them were shared. Sequenced by immunoSEQ multiplex PCR; TCRdb stores in-frame clones only, minus some. V and J calls and clone size come straight from that table; D and trimming were deduced from the DNA. The sample consists of about 95,000 clones, about four fifths of them appearing once. This sample was taken from a study of cytomegalovirus exposure and HLA in healthy donors. Study-wide results and limits: In vitro experiments confirmed that a few CMV-associated chains were specific for CMV antigens. Reported performance of the classifier showed diagnosis of cytomegalovirus status with high specificity and sensitivity.

Trimming shortened V by 4 bases and J by 5 bases, and 8 bases separated the two germline ends. Looked up from germline, CDR1 is SGHDN and CDR2 is FVKESK. The CDR3 runs 13 residues. V gene TRBV14 combines with J gene TRBJ2-2; D gene uncertain. This TCR came from a woman aged 35 to 49 in good health and CMV-seronegative. The specimen sequenced was PBMCs. The CDR3 spells CASSLMLTGELFF. In nucleotides, the CDR3 is TGTGCCAGCAGCCTTATGTTAACCGGGGAGCTGTTTTTT.